This TCR beta chain originates from a study of CXCR3-negative and CXCR3-positive naive CD8 T cells. Study-wide context: The TRB read total, approximately 150 million, broke down to about 1.5 +/- 0.3 million reads per library. Study results and limitations: Cryopreserved PBMCs had partly decreased CXCR3 expression; fresh PBMCs were used in most assays. Naive cells used TRBV-TRBJ genes in much the same way whether CXCR3-negative or CXCR3-positive; memory cells did not.

Concerning this clonotype: Its matching antigen is unknown.

UMI-tagged TRB cDNA libraries were built via 5' RACE. TCRdb reprocessed the 5' RACE reads, with one entry per CDR3 protein and no DNA. This listing includes 20,000 to 25,000 distinct CDR3 sequences. Germline CDR1 reads MNHEY; CDR2 reads SMNVEV (reference sequence). The CDR3 has 14 residues. Triplicate 300,000-cell sorts were made of each CD8+ T cell subset. The rearrangement links TRBV27 to TRBJ2-5; TCRdb's D gene call, TRBD1, goes unchecked for lack of DNA. The sample was memory CD8+ T cells from blood. The receptor comes from a human donor in good health. Some clones in this sample may be carry-over from other donors' samples. The CDR3: CASSEQGAGETQYF.